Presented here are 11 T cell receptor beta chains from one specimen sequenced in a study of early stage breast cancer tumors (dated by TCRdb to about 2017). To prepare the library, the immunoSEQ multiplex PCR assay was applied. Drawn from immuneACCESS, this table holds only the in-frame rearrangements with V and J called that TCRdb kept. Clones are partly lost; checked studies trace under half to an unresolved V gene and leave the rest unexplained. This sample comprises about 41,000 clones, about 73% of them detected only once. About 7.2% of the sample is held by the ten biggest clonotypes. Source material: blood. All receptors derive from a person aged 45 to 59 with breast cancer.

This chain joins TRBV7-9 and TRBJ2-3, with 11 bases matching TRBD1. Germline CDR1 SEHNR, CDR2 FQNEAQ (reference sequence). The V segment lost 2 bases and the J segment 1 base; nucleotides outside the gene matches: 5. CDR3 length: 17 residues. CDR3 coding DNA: TGTGCCAGCAGCTTAAGGGGACAGGGGGTCCGCACAGATACGCAGTATTTT. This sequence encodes CASSLRGQGVRTDTQYF.

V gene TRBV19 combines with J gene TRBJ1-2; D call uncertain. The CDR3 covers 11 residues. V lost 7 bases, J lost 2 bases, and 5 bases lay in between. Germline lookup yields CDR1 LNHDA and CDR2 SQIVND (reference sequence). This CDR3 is CASTLNYGYTF. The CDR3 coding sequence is TGTGCCAGTACATTGAACTATGGCTACACCTTC. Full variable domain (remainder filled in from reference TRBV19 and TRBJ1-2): DGGITQSPKYLFRKEGQNVTLSCEQNLNHDAMYWYRQDPGQGLRLIYYSQIVNDFQKGDIAEGYSVSREKKESFPLTVTSAQKNPTAFYLCASTLNYGYTFGSGTRLTVV.

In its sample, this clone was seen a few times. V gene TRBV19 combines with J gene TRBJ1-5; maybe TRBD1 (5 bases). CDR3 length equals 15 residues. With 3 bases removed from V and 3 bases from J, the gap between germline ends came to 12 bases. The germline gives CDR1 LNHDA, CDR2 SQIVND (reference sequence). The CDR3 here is CASSIEGRHNQPQHF. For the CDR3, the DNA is TGTGCCAGTAGTATCGAGGGGAGGCACAATCAGCCCCAGCATTTT.

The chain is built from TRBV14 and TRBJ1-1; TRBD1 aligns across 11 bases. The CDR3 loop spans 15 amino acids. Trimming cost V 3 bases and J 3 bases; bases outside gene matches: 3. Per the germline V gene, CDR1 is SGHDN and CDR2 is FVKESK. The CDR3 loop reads CASSQDRGLDTEAFF. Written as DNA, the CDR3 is TGTGCCAGCAGCCAGGACAGGGGGCTTGACACTGAAGCTTTCTTT.

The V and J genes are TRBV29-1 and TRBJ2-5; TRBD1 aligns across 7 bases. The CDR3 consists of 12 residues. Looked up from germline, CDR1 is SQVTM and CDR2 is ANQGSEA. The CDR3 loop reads CAYGQVEETQYF. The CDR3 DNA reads TGCGCATACGGACAGGTGGAAGAGACCCAGTACTTC.

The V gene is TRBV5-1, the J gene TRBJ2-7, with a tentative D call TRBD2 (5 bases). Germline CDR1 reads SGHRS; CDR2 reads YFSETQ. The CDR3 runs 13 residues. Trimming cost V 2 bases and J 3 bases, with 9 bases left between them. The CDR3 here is CASSLAEDYEQYF. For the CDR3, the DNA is TGCGCCAGCAGCTTAGCGGAAGACTACGAGCAGTACTTC. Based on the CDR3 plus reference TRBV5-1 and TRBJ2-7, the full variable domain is KAGVTQTPRYLIKTRGQQVTLSCSPISGHRSVSWYQQTPGQGLQFLFEYFSETQRNKGNFPGRFSGRQFSNSRSEMNVSTLELGDSALYLCASSLAEDYEQYFGPGTRLTVT.

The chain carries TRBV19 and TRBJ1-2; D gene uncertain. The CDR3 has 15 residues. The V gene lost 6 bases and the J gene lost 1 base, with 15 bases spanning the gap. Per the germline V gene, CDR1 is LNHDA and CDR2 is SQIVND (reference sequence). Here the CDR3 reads CASSGEGSFNYGYTF. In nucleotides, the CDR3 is TGTGCCAGTAGCGGGGAAGGGTCTTTTAACTATGGCTACACCTTC.

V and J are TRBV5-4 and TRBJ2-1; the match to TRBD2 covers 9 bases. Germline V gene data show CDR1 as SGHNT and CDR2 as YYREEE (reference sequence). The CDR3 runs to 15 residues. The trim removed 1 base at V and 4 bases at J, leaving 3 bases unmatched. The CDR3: CASSLLTSGYNEQFF. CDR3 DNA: TGTGCCAGCAGCTTGTTGACTAGCGGTTACAATGAGCAGTTCTTC.

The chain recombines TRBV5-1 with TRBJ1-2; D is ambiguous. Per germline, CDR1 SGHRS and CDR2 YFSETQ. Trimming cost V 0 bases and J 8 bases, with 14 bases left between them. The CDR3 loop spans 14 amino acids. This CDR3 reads CASSLGQRSGGYTF. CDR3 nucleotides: TGCGCCAGCAGCTTGGGCCAGCGGAGTGGCGGCTACACCTTC.

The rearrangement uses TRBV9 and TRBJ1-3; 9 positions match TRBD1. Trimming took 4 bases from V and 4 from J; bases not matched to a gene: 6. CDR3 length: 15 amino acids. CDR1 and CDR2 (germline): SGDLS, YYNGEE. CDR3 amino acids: CASSPGQGYGNTIYF. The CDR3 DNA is TGTGCCAGCAGCCCTGGACAGGGGTACGGAAACACCATATATTTT. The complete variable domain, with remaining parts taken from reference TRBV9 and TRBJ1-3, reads DSGVTQTPKHLITATGQRVTLRCSPRSGDLSVYWYQQSLDQGLQFLIQYYNGEERAKGNILERFSAQQFPDLHSELNLSSLELGDSALYFCASSPGQGYGNTIYFGEGSWLTVV.

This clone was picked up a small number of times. The CDR3 spells CASSESAGGTYNEQFF. CDR3 nucleotide sequence: TGTGCCAGCAGCGAATCCGCGGGAGGGACCTACAATGAGCAGTTCTTC. The V call is TRBV5-6, the J call TRBJ2-1; 9 nucleotides match TRBD2. This CDR3 contains 16 residues. Germline V gene data show CDR1 as SGHDT and CDR2 as YYEEEE. Germline trimming cut 4 bases from V and 2 bases from J; bases unmatched to any gene: 7.